The 20 T cell receptor beta chains below all came from one sample that was sequenced in a study of Graves' ophthalmopathy and Graves' hyperthyroidism. For repertoire sequencing, the TCR beta CDR3 regions were amplified from RNA transcripts. First-round RT-PCR employed HTBI primers, with a second-round multiplex PCR after it. Using its own MiXCR run on the multiplex PCR reads, TCRdb lists one record per CDR3 protein. This sample has approximately 460,000 distinct CDR3 sequences, with approximately 14% found just once. Sequenced sample: blood. The receptors come from a young woman with Graves' ophthalmopathy.

The rearrangement links TRBV15 to TRBJ2-7, with 9 bases lining up with TRBD1. V trimming: 1 base; J trimming: 4 bases; junction bases outside the gene matches: 8. Germline CDR1 reads LNHNV; CDR2 reads YYDKDF (reference sequence). This CDR3 is built from 16 residues. The CDR3 loop is CATSRGPGQGRYEQYF. The CDR3 nucleotides read TGTGCCACCAGCAGAGGTCCGGGACAGGGCCGTTACGAGCAGTACTTC.

The chain joins TRBV28 to TRBJ2-7; no firm D call. The V gene's germline CDR1 is MDHEN and CDR2 SYDVKM. The CDR3 covers 12 residues. The ends were cut back, 8 bases at V and 3 bases at J, with 11 bases in the middle. CDR3: CASGDQVYEQYF. The CDR3 region has the DNA TGTGCCAGCGGGGATCAGGTCTACGAGCAGTACTTC.

This clonotype has at least ten counts. The chain carries TRBV4-1 and TRBJ1-6, with 10 bases identical to TRBD1. The ends lost 3 bases at V and 10 bases at J; junction bases unmatched: 15. The CDR3 extends over 18 amino acids. In germline, CDR1 is MGHRA, CDR2 YSYEKL. The CDR3 spells CASSQHGADRGQASPLHF. The DNA for the CDR3 is TGCGCCAGCAGCCAGCACGGAGCTGACAGGGGGCAAGCGTCACCCCTCCACTTT.

A note on this clonotype: A much bigger clone sits one base away, suggesting this may be a read error. This rearrangement joins TRBV6-1 to TRBJ1-6, with D hard to call. The CDR3 has 14 residues. Per germline, CDR1 MNHNS and CDR2 SASEGT. CDR3 sequence reads: CASGPGRHNSALHF. DNA for the CDR3: TGTGCCAGCGGACCGGGCCGACATAATTCAGCCCTCCACTTT.

With respect to this clonotype: A much larger clone differs from this one at a single base, so this may be a read error. The V gene is TRBV28, the J gene TRBJ1-2; TRBD1 matches at 8 bases. Germline lookup yields CDR1 MDHEN and CDR2 SYDVKM. The CDR3 totals 13 residues. The CDR3 spells CSSRGQGANGYTF. The CDR3, as DNA: TGTTCCAGCAGGGGCCAGGGGGCTAATGGCTACACCTTC.

Turning to this clonotype: A much larger clone lies one base from this, so it may be a read error. The chain combines TRBV20-1 with TRBJ1-1, with TRBD1 as a possible D gene (6 bases). Trimming shortened V by 5 bases and J by 1 base, and 14 bases separated the two germline ends. The CDR3 spans 14 residues. From germline, CDR1 is DFQATT and CDR2 SNEGSKA (reference sequence). CDR3 protein: CSAPGAHRNTEAFF. As DNA, the CDR3 is TGCAGTGCTCCAGGGGCCCATAGGAACACTGAAGCTTTCTTT.

Ten or more counts support this clonotype. The chain is built from TRBV12-3 or TRBV12-4 and TRBJ1-1; D call uncertain. The CDR3 has 13 amino acids. The V end was cut by 2 bases, the J end by 1 base, with 5 bases between. In DNA, the CDR3 is TGTGCCAGCAGTTTATCGGGGAACACTGAAGCTTTCTTT. Encoded protein: CASSLSGNTEAFF.

This clonotype was counted ten times or more. This sequence joins TRBV11-2 and TRBJ2-4, with D maybe TRBD1 (5 bases). The CDR3 consists of 12 residues. Germline V CDR1 and CDR2: SGHAT, FQNNGV. The ends were cut back, 6 bases at V and 15 bases at J, with 18 bases in the middle. CDR3 nucleotide sequence: TGTGCCAGCAGTCTAACAGGCAATCAACTGTACTTC. Translated, it gives CASSLTGNQLYF.

This clonotype was seen repeatedly, ten times or more. The chain carries TRBV19 and TRBJ1-1; D is unclear. Looked up from germline, CDR1 is LNHDA and CDR2 is SQIVND (reference sequence). Deletions cut 3 bases from V and 2 bases from J, with 10 bases between. This CDR3 has 14 residues. The chain's CDR3 is CASSMISVNTEAFF. Written as DNA, the CDR3 is TGTGCCAGTAGTATGATTTCGGTAAACACTGAAGCTTTCTTT.

This clonotype was detected ten times or more. This chain connects TRBV12-3 or TRBV12-4 to TRBJ2-5; 14 bases map to TRBD2. The J segment lost 5 bases and the V segment lost 5 bases, leaving 4 bases of the junction unmatched. The CDR3 runs 15 residues. The CDR3 region is CASSGTSGGWETQYF. CDR3 in DNA: TGTGCCAGCAGTGGGACTAGCGGGGGATGGGAGACCCAGTACTTC.

This clonotype was counted many times. This sequence joins TRBV5-1 and TRBJ1-1, with TRBD1 as a possible D gene (5 bases). The CDR3 length is 14 residues. Trimming left V 0 bases short and J 2 bases short, with 8 bases between. Germline V gene sequence: CDR1 SGHRS, CDR2 YFSETQ. CDR3 in amino acids: CASSLVQGNTEAFF. The CDR3 nucleotides read TGCGCCAGCAGCTTGGTTCAGGGAAACACTGAAGCTTTCTTT. The full variable domain, in which reference TRBV5-1 and TRBJ1-1 provide the parts outside the CDR3, is KAGVTQTPRYLIKTRGQQVTLSCSPISGHRSVSWYQQTPGQGLQFLFEYFSETQRNKGNFPGRFSGRQFSNSRSEMNVSTLELGDSALYLCASSLVQGNTEAFFGQGTRLTVV.

This clonotype has a count of ten or more. The chain couples TRBV10-2 to TRBJ1-1, with D unclear. This CDR3 is 14 amino acids long. The germline V and J ends were trimmed by 4 bases and 0 bases, with 9 bases remaining between them. Germline V gives CDR1 WSHSY, CDR2 SAAADI. The CDR3 region is CASSGQALNTEAFF. The CDR3, as DNA: TGCGCCAGCAGTGGTCAGGCCCTGAACACTGAAGCTTTCTTT.

The chain joins TRBV4-2 to TRBJ2-7; D uncertain. Germline V gene sequence: CDR1 LGHNA, CDR2 YNFKEQ. V dropped 1 base and J dropped 6 bases, with 4 bases sitting between them. This CDR3 contains 11 residues. The CDR3 DNA reads as TGTGCCAGCAGCCAAGGGATCGAGCAGTACTTC. Translation gives CASSQGIEQYF.

The V and J genes are TRBV6-2 or TRBV6-3 and TRBJ2-7; D is uncertain. The CDR3 has 13 amino acids. Germline CDR1 reads MNHEY; CDR2 reads SVGEGT. V gave up 2 bases and J gave up 0 bases, with 5 bases separating them. Written as DNA, the CDR3 is TGTGCCAGCAGTTACGAGGTCTCCTACGAGCAGTACTTC. Its protein is CASSYEVSYEQYF.

This clonotype was observed at least ten times. The rearrangement links TRBV2 to TRBJ2-7, with 7 positions matching TRBD1. Germline V gene lookup returns CDR1 SNHLY and CDR2 FYNNEI. The CDR3 runs to 16 residues. With 8 bases clipped from V and 0 bases from J, the junction kept 13 bases outside the gene matches. CDR3 in amino acids: CASAAQGSYTSYEQYF. Written as DNA, the CDR3 is TGTGCCAGCGCAGCACAGGGGAGTTATACCTCCTACGAGCAGTACTTC.

This chain uses TRBV25-1 with TRBJ2-5; 8 positions agree with TRBD2. V shed 2 bases, J shed 3 bases, and the junction held 20 bases outside the gene matches. The CDR3 sequence is 20 residues long. Germline CDR1 is MGHDK and CDR2 is SYGVNS. The CDR3 DNA follows: TGTGCCAGCAGTGAAGTAAAGGGGCTAGCGGGCGCTAACAGAAAAGAGACCCAGTACTTC. Translating it yields CASSEVKGLAGANRKETQYF.

In its sample, this clonotype was seen many times. The CDR3 DNA follows: TGTGCCAGCAATTCTGTAACAGGGTTTCCCTACGAGCAGTACTTC. It specifies CASNSVTGFPYEQYF. The rearrangement links TRBV28 to TRBJ2-7, with D tentatively TRBD1 (6 bases). With 7 bases removed from V and 2 bases from J, the gap between germline ends came to 18 bases. The CDR3 covers 15 residues. Germline loops: CDR1 MDHEN, CDR2 SYDVKM.

This clonotype was seen more than once but under ten times. This chain connects TRBV4-1 to TRBJ2-7, with D unresolved. CDR1 and CDR2 (germline): MGHRA, YSYEKL. V was shortened by 1 base and J by 0 bases, with 4 bases between the two germline ends. The CDR3 has 13 residues. CDR3 sequence (DNA): TGCGCCAGCAGCCAAGGGGTCTCCTACGAGCAGTACTTC. Translation: CASSQGVSYEQYF.

This clonotype occurred many times. This sequence joins TRBV12-3 or TRBV12-4 and TRBJ1-3; D unresolved. This CDR3 spans 14 amino acids. The V gene lost 11 bases and the J gene lost 2 bases, with 16 bases spanning the gap. The CDR3 nucleotides read TGTGCCTCATACGGACGCCGGACTGGAAACACCATATATTTT. It encodes CASYGRRTGNTIYF.

Ten or more counts support this clonotype. CDR3: CASSPTGVNTEAFF. As DNA, the CDR3 is TGTGCCAGCAGTCCTACAGGGGTGAACACTGAAGCTTTCTTT. The gene calls are TRBV12-3 or TRBV12-4 and TRBJ1-1; 7 bases match TRBD1. The CDR3 runs to 14 residues. Trimming took 5 bases from V and 0 from J; bases not matched to a gene: 3.